This T cell receptor beta chain was captured by sequencing in a study of a mutant IDH1 vaccine in newly diagnosed glioma. Study context: Vaccines were first given 4-6 weeks after radiotherapy alone, or with temozolomide cycles.

Of note for this clone: Its antigen remains unknown.

The V gene end was trimmed by 5 bases and the J gene end by 5 bases; junction bases not matched to a gene: 8. The germline gives CDR1 SGHTA, CDR2 FQGNSA. The length of the CDR3 is 14 residues. TCRdb's copy holds only in-frame clones and misses some; the assay was immunoSEQ multiplex PCR. The sample holds about 83,000 clones; 81% are singletons and the top ten take approximately 5%. Noted time point: week 47, end of study. Vaccinated patients received 300 ug of mutant IDH1 20-mer peptide per dose, with topical imiquimod. There were eight vaccinations for patients, given in weeks 1, 3, 5, 7, 11, 15, 19 and 23.

This sample comprised PBMCs, obtained from a glioma patient whose treatment included an IDH1 peptide vaccine. The rearrangement links TRBV7-2 to TRBJ2-5, with 7 bases lining up with TRBD2. The source is a man in his forties with glioma. CDR3 residues: CASSPQGGRETQYF. The CDR3, as DNA: TGTGCCAGCAGCCCTCAGGGAGGGCGGGAGACCCAGTACTTC.